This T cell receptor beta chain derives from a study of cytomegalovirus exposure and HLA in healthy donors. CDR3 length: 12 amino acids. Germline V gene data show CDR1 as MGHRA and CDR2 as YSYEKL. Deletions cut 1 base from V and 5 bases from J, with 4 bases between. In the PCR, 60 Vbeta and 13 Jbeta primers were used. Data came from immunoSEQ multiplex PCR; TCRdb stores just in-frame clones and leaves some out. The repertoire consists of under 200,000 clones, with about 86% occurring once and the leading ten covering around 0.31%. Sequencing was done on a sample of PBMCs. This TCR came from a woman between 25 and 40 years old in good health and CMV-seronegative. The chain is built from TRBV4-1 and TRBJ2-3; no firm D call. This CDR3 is CASSQVLDTQYF. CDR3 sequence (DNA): TGCGCCAGCAGCCAAGTTCTAGATACGCAGTATTTT.